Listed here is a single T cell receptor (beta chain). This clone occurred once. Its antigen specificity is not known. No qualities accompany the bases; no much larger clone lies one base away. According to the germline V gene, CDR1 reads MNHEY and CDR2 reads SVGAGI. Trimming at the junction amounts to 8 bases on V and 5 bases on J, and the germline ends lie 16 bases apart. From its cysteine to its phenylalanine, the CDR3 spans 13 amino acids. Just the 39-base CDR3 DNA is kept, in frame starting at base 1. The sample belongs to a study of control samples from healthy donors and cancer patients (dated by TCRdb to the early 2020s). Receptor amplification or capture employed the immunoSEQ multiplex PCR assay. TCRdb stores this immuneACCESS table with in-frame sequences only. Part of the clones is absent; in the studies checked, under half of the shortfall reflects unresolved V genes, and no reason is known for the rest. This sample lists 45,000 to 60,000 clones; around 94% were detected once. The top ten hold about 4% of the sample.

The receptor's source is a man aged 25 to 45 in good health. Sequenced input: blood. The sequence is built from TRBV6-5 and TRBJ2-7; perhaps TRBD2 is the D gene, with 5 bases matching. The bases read TGTGCCAGCCGAGTTGTTCGGGGTAACGAGCAGTACTTC. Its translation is CASRVVRGNEQYF.